This T cell receptor beta chain was captured by sequencing in a study of cytomegalovirus exposure and HLA in healthy donors. Broader study findings: Reports state that TCR beta sequences accurately predicted most subjects' HLA-A and HLA-B alleles. In a later analysis, productive TCRs from donors in an Asian-associated ancestry cluster reportedly carried fewer N-insertions than the cohort mean. The authors later linked a missense DCLRE1C variant to TCR beta V- and J-gene trimming.

Vbeta (60) and Jbeta (13) primers were used in the PCR. Assay used: immunoSEQ multiplex PCR; TCRdb lists only in-frame clones, some missing. The sample has 80,000 to 100,000 clones; over 65% are singletons. This CDR3 contains 13 residues. CDR1 is LGHNA and CDR2 is YNFKEQ in the germline V gene. V lost 8 bases and J 9 bases, leaving 14 bases between the germline ends. Turning to this clone: Its cognate antigen is unknown.

This sequence joins TRBV4-2 and TRBJ1-6, with a tentative D call TRBD1 (6 bases). Sample: PBMCs. This clonotype originated in a woman between 18 and 29 years old in good health and CMV-seropositive. CDR3 amino acids: CASRDTEASPLHF. The CDR3 DNA reads TGTGCCAGCCGGGACACCGAGGCTTCACCCCTCCACTTT.